This entry is about one TCR beta chain. The antigen is unknown. A multiplex PCR was run with 60 Vbeta primers and 13 Jbeta primers. TCRdb keeps only in-frame clones here, not all; method: immunoSEQ multiplex PCR. The sample lists about 190,000 clones, 84% occurring once. The entry originates in a study of cytomegalovirus exposure and HLA in healthy donors. Germline lookup yields CDR1 LNHDA and CDR2 SQIVND (reference sequence). Trimming shortened V by 6 bases and J by 1 base, and 12 bases separated the two germline ends. This CDR3 region has 14 residues. Findings and limits, study-wide: Later work found most CMV-associated TCR beta chains apparently HLA-restricted.

The rearrangement joins TRBV19 to TRBJ1-1; D is unresolved. The sequenced sample was PBMCs. This TCR was sampled from a woman between 50 and 59 years old in good health and CMV-seropositive. CDR3 DNA sequence: TGTGCCAGTAGACGACTTTTCGGGAACACTGAAGCTTTCTTT. This sequence encodes CASRRLFGNTEAFF.